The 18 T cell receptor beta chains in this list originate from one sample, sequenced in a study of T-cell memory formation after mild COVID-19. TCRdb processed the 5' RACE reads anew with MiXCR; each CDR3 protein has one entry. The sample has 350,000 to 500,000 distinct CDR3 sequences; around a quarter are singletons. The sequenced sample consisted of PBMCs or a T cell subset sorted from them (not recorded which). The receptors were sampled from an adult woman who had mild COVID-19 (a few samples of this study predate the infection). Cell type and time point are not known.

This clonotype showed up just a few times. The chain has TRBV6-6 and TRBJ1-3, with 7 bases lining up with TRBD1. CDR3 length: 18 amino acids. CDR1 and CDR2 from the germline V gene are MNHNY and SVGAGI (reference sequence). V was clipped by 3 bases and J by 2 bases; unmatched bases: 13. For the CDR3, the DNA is TGTGCCAGCAGTTATATTACTAGGGGGCGCGGTACTGGAAACACCATATATTTT. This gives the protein CASSYITRGRGTGNTIYF.

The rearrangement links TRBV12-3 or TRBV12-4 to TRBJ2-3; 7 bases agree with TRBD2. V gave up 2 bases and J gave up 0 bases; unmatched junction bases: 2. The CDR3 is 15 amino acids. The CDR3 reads CASSLWEGSTDTQYF. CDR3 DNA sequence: TGTGCCAGCAGTTTATGGGAGGGCAGCACAGATACGCAGTATTTT.

CDR3 DNA sequence: TGTGCCAGCAGTCTCACCAAGGGCAGCCGGAACACCGGGGAGCTGTTTTTT. Amino acids: CASSLTKGSRNTGELFF. The chain couples TRBV27 to TRBJ2-2; D ambiguous. The CDR3 runs 17 residues. The V gene lost 5 bases and the J gene lost 1 base, with 17 bases spanning the gap. The germline V gene encodes CDR1 MNHEY and CDR2 SMNVEV (reference sequence).

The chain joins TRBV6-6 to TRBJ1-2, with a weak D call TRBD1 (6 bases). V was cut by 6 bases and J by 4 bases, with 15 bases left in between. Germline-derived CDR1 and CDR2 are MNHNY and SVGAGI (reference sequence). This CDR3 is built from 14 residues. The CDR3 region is CASRRTGSGYGYTF. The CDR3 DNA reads TGTGCCAGCAGGAGAACAGGGAGCGGCTATGGCTACACCTTC.

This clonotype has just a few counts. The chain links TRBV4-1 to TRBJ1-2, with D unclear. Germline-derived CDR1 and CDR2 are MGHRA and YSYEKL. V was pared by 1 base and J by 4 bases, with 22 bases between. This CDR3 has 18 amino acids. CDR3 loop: CASSQVAYPQKSTYGYTF. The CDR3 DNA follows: TGCGCCAGCAGCCAAGTTGCCTATCCACAGAAAAGTACCTATGGCTACACCTTC.

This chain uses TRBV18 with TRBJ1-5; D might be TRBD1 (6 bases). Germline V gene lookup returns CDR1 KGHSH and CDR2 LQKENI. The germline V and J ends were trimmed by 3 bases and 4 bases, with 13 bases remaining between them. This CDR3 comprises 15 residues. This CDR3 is CASSPYRDKNQPQHF. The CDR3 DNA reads TGTGCCAGCTCACCGTACCGGGACAAAAATCAGCCCCAGCATTTT.

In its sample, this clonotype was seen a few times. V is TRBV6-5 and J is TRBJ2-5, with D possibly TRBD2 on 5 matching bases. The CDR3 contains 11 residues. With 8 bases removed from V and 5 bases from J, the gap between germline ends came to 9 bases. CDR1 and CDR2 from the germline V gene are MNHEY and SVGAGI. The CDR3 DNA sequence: TGTGCCAGCCCCCCGGGGGAGACCCAGTACTTC. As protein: CASPPGETQYF.

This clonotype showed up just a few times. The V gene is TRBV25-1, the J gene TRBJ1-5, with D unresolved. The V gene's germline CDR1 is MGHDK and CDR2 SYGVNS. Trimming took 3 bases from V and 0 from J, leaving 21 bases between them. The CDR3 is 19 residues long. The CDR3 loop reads CASSDGGAVGSNSNQPQHF. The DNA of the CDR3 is TGTGCCAGCAGTGATGGAGGTGCAGTAGGATCTAATAGCAATCAGCCCCAGCATTTT.

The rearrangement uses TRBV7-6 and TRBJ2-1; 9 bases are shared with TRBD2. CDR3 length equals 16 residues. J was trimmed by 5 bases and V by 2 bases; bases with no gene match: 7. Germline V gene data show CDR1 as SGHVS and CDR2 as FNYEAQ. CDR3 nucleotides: TGTGCCAGCAGCTTAATTACACTAGCGGGCCACAATGAGCAGTTCTTC. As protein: CASSLITLAGHNEQFF.

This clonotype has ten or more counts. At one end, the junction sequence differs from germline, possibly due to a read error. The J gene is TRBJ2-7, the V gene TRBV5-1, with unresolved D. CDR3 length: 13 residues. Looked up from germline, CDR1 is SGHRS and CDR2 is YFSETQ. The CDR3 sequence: CASSLSSSYEQYF. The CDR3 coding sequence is TGTGCCAGCAGTTTGAGCAGCTCCTACGAGCAGTACTTC.

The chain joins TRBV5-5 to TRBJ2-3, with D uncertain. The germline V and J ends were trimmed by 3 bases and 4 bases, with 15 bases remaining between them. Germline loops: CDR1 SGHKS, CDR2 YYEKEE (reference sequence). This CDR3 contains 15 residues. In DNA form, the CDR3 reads TGTGCCAGCAGCTCCTTACTCCGAACGGCAGATACGCAGTATTTT. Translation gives CASSSLLRTADTQYF.

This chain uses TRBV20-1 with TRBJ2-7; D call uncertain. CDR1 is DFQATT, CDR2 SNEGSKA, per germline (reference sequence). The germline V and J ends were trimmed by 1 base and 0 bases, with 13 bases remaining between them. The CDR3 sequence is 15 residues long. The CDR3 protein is CSARVSSSSSYEQYF. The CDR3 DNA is TGCAGTGCTAGAGTTTCCAGCTCGAGCTCCTACGAGCAGTACTTC.

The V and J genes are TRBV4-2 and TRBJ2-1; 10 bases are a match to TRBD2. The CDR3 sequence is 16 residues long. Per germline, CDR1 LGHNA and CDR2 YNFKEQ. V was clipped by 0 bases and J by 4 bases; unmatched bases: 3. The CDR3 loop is CASSQDPAGGYNEQFF. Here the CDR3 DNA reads TGTGCCAGCAGCCAAGATCCAGCGGGGGGGTACAATGAGCAGTTCTTC.

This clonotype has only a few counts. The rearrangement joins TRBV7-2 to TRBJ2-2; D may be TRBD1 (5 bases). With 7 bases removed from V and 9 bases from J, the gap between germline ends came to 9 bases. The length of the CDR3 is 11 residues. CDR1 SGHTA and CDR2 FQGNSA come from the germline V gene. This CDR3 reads CASTPDRELFF. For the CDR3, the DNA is TGTGCCAGCACCCCGGACAGGGAGCTGTTTTTT.

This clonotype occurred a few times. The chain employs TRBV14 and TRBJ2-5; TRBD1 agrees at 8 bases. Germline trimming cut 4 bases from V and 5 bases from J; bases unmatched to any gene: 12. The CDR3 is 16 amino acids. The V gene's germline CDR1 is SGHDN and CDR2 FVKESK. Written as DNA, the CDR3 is TGTGCCAGCAGCCCCGGGACAGGCGCGGTCGGGGAGACCCAGTACTTC. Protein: CASSPGTGAVGETQYF. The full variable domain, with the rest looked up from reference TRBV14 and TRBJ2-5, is EAGVTQFPSHSVIEKGQTVTLRCDPISGHDNLYWYRRVMGKEIKFLLHFVKESKQDESGMPNNRFLAERTGGTYSTLKVQPAELEDSGVYFCASSPGTGAVGETQYFGPGTRLLVL.

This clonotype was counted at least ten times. The CDR3 spells CASSPYSGAYSYNEQFF. CDR3 DNA sequence: TGTGCCAGCAGCCCGTATAGCGGGGCCTACTCCTACAATGAGCAGTTCTTC. The chain employs TRBV14 and TRBJ2-1; 8 positions agree with TRBD2. The germline V gene has CDR1 SGHDN and CDR2 FVKESK. This CDR3 region has 17 residues. V lost 4 bases and J lost 0; bases outside the gene matches: 8.

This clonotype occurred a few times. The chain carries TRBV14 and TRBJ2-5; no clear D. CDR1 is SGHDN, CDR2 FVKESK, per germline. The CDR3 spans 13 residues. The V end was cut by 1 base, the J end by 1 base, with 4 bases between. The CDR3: CASSQVVQETQYF. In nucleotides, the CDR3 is TGTGCCAGCAGCCAAGTCGTCCAAGAGACCCAGTACTTC. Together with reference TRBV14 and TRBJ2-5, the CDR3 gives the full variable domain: EAGVTQFPSHSVIEKGQTVTLRCDPISGHDNLYWYRRVMGKEIKFLLHFVKESKQDESGMPNNRFLAERTGGTYSTLKVQPAELEDSGVYFCASSQVVQETQYFGPGTRLLVL.

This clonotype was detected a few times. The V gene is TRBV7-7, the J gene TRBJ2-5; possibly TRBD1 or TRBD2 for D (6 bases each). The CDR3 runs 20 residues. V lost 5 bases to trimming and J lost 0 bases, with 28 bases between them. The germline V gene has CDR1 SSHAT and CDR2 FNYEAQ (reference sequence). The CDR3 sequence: CASSPVLGTHQEGYQETQYF. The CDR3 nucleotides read TGTGCCAGCAGCCCGGTCCTCGGGACACATCAGGAGGGGTACCAAGAGACCCAGTACTTC. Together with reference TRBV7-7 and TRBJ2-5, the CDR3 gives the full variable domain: GAGVSQSPRYKVTKRGQDVTLRCDPISSHATLYWYQQALGQGPEFLTYFNYEAQPDKSGLPSDRFSAERPEGSISTLTIQRTEQRDSAMYRCASSPVLGTHQEGYQETQYFGPGTRLLVL.